The 9 T cell receptor beta chains below come from one sample, sequenced in a study of vaccination effects on CD4 cells after COVID-19. These receptors have no identified antigens. Before any sequencing was done, the ViraFEST assay used viral peptide pools to expand antigen-specific CD4+ T cells. Following culture for roughly 10 days, CD4+ T cells were isolated. The participants, recipients of two vaccine doses, got either BNT162b2 or mRNA-1273. The protocol was immunoSEQ multiplex PCR, while the TCRdb copy is restricted to in-frame clones and leaves out a portion. The sample contains fewer than 25,000 clones, over 60% of which appear only once. The source was CD4+ T cells from PBMCs cultured with HCoV-NL63 spike peptides, collected after COVID-19 vaccination. The source of these receptors is a human donor who received a COVID-19 vaccine.

This clone was seen only once. The rearrangement joins TRBV18 to TRBJ2-7; 10 bases are a match to TRBD2. CDR1 KGHSH and CDR2 LQKENI come from the germline V gene. V trimming: 2 bases; J trimming: 6 bases; junction bases outside the gene matches: 13. The CDR3 has 17 residues. DNA of the CDR3: TGTGCCAGCTCACCAAGCGCTACCCCTAGCGGGGGCGGCGAGCAGTACTTC. Amino acid sequence: CASSPSATPSGGGEQYF.

V and J are TRBV12-5 and TRBJ1-2; TRBD1 agrees at 9 bases. The length of the CDR3 is 17 residues. The J segment lost 6 bases and the V segment lost 7 bases, leaving 18 bases of the junction unmatched. In germline, CDR1 is LGHNT, CDR2 FRNRAP. The CDR3 nucleotides read TGTGCTAGTGACCCCGGGACAGGGCCCTCTCTGGGGGATGGCTACACCTTC. The encoded protein is CASDPGTGPSLGDGYTF. Using reference TRBV12-5 and TRBJ1-2 for the parts outside the CDR3, the full variable domain is DARVTQTPRHKVTEMGQEVTMRCQPILGHNTVFWYRQTMMQGLELLAYFRNRAPLDDSGMPKDRFSAEMPDATLATLKIQPSEPRDSAVYFCASDPGTGPSLGDGYTFGSGTRLTVV.

This chain uses TRBV5-1 with TRBJ2-3, with TRBD2 matching 7 bases. From germline, CDR1 is SGHRS and CDR2 YFSETQ. After removal of 7 bases from V and 3 bases from J, the junction contained 8 bases not matched to a gene. This CDR3 has 14 amino acids. The CDR3 sequence: CASGSSGVTDTQYF. The CDR3 region has the DNA TGCGCCAGCGGCTCGAGCGGGGTAACAGATACGCAGTATTTT.

As DNA, the CDR3 is TGTGCCAGCAGCCCTGGGGGAGGGACAGGGGGTCCCAGTCAGTACTTC. Protein sequence: CASSPGGGTGGPSQYF. The V gene is TRBV5-4, the J gene TRBJ2-5, with 11 bases aligning to TRBD1. The junction had 16 bases not matched to a gene; V was cut back by 4 bases and J by 11 bases. The CDR3 consists of 16 residues. Germline V lookup: CDR1 SGHNT, CDR2 YYREEE (reference sequence).

The chain carries TRBV12-3 or TRBV12-4 and TRBJ1-2; D ambiguous. This CDR3 has 13 amino acids. V dropped 3 bases and J dropped 8 bases, with 13 bases sitting between them. This CDR3 is CASSFESNVGYTF. The CDR3 DNA reads as TGTGCCAGCAGTTTTGAATCGAATGTCGGCTACACCTTC.

V and J are TRBV7-2 and TRBJ2-5; maybe TRBD2 (5 bases). Germline CDR1 reads SGHTA; CDR2 reads FQGNSA. Trimming removed 7 bases at V and 2 bases at J, with 11 bases between. This CDR3 has 13 residues. The CDR3 coding sequence is TGTGCCAGCATGGGTTGGAGGCAAGAGACCCAGTACTTC. Translated: CASMGWRQETQYF.

The rearrangement joins TRBV5-5 to TRBJ2-7, with D perhaps TRBD1 (6 bases). V dropped 0 bases and J dropped 4 bases, with 11 bases sitting between them. CDR3 size: 14 residues. CDR1 and CDR2 (germline): SGHKS, YYEKEE (reference sequence). The CDR3 spells CASSLEPRGYEQYF. CDR3 DNA: TGTGCCAGCAGCTTGGAGCCCAGGGGATACGAGCAGTACTTC.

The V gene is TRBV7-9, the J gene TRBJ1-2, with 12 nucleotides matching TRBD1. J was trimmed by 5 bases and V by 0 bases; bases with no gene match: 4. Germline V lookup: CDR1 SEHNR, CDR2 FQNEAQ (reference sequence). The CDR3 contains 16 residues. The CDR3 reads CASSLAGTGGRYGYTF. The DNA of the CDR3 is TGTGCCAGCAGCTTAGCGGGGACAGGGGGCCGATATGGCTACACCTTC. The entire variable domain, with the rest obtained from reference TRBV7-9 and TRBJ1-2, is as follows: DTGVSQNPRHKITKRGQNVTFRCDPISEHNRLYWYRQTLGQGPEFLTYFQNEAQLEKSRLLSDRFSAERPKGSFSTLEIQRTEQGDSAMYLCASSLAGTGGRYGYTFGSGTRLTVV.

V gene TRBV5-1 combines with J gene TRBJ2-7, with 7 bases identical to TRBD1. The germline V gene has CDR1 SGHRS and CDR2 YFSETQ. V lost 4 bases to trimming and J lost 4 bases; unmatched junction nucleotides: 11. This CDR3 has 15 amino acids. DNA for the CDR3: TGCGCCAGCAGCGCGCAACCAGGGGGTTTTTACGAGCAGTACTTC. Its protein is CASSAQPGGFYEQYF.